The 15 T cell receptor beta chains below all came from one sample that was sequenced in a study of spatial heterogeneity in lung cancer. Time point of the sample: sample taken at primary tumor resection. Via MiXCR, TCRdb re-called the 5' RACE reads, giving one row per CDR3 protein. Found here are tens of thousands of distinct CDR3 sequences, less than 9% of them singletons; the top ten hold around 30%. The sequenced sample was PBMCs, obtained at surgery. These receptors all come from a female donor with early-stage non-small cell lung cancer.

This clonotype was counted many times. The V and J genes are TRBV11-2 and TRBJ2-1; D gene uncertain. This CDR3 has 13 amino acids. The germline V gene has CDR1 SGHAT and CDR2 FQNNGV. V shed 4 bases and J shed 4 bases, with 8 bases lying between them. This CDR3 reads CASSSWQYNEQFF. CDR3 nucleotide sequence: TGTGCCAGCAGCTCATGGCAGTACAATGAGCAGTTCTTC. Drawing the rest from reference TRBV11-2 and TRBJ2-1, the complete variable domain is EAGVAQSPRYKIIEKRQSVAFWCNPISGHATLYWYQQILGQGPKLLIQFQNNGVVDDSQLPKDRFSAERLKGVDSTLKIQPAKLEDSAVYLCASSSWQYNEQFFGPGTRLTVL.

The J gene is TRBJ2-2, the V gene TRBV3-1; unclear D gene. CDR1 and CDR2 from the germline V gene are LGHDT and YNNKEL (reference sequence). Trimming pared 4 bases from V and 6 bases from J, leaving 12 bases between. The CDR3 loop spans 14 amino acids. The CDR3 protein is CASSLLSAAGELFF. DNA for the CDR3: TGTGCCAGCAGCCTCCTCTCGGCCGCCGGGGAGCTGTTTTTT.

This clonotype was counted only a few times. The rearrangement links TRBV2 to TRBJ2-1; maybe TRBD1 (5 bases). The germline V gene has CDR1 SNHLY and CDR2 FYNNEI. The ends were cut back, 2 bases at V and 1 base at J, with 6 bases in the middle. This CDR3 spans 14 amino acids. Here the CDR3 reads CASSEQGSYNEQFF. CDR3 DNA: TGTGCCAGCAGTGAACAGGGTTCCTACAATGAGCAGTTCTTC.

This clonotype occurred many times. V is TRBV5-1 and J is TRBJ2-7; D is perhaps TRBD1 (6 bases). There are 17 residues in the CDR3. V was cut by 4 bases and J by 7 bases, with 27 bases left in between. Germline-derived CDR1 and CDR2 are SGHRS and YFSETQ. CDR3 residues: CASSGGGLGQGVEEQYF. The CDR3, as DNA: TGCGCCAGCAGCGGGGGCGGGTTGGGGCAGGGCGTTGAGGAGCAGTACTTC.

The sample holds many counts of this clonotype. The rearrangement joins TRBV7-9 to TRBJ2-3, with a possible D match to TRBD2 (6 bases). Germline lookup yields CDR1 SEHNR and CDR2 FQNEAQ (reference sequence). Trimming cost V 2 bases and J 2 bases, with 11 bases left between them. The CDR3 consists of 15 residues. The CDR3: CASSLTGLLTDTQYF. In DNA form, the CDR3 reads TGTGCCAGCAGCTTAACCGGACTACTCACAGATACGCAGTATTTT. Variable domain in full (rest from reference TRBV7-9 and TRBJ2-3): DTGVSQNPRHKITKRGQNVTFRCDPISEHNRLYWYRQTLGQGPEFLTYFQNEAQLEKSRLLSDRFSAERPKGSFSTLEIQRTEQGDSAMYLCASSLTGLLTDTQYFGPGTRLTVL.

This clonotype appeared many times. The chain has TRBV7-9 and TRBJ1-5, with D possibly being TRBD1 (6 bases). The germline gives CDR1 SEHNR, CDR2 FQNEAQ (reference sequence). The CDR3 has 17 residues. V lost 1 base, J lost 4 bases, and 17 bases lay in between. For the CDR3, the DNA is TGTGCCAGCAGCTTAGAGGTGGGGGGCCCATCGAATCAGCCCCAGCATTTT. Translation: CASSLEVGGPSNQPQHF. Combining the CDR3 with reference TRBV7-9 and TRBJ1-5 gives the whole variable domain DTGVSQNPRHKITKRGQNVTFRCDPISEHNRLYWYRQTLGQGPEFLTYFQNEAQLEKSRLLSDRFSAERPKGSFSTLEIQRTEQGDSAMYLCASSLEVGGPSNQPQHFGDGTRLSIL.

The CDR3 reads CASSQGLGDTIYF. DNA for the CDR3: TGTGCCAGCAGCCAAGGACTGGGGGACACCATATATTTT. This chain connects TRBV3-1 to TRBJ1-3, with D maybe TRBD1 (5 bases). V was shortened by 1 base and J by 8 bases, with 9 bases between the two germline ends. The CDR3 totals 13 residues. Looked up from germline, CDR1 is LGHDT and CDR2 is YNNKEL (reference sequence).

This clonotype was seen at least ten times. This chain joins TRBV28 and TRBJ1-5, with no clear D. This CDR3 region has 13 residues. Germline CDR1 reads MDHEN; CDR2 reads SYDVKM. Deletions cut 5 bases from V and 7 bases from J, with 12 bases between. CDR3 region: CASSPPVIQPQHF. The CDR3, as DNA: TGTGCCAGCAGTCCCCCGGTTATACAGCCCCAGCATTTT.

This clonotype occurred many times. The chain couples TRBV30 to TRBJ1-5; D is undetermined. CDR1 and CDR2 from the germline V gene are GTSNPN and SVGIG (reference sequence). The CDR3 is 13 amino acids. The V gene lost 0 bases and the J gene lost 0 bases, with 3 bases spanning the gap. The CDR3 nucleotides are TGTGCCTGGAGTGTCTATAGCAATCAGCCCCAGCATTTT. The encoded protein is CAWSVYSNQPQHF.

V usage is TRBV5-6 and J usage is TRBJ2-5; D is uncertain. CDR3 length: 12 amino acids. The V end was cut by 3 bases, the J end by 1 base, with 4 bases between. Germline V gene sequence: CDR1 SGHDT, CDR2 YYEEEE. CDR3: CASSSLQETQYF. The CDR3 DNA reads TGTGCCAGCAGCTCCCTCCAAGAGACCCAGTACTTC.

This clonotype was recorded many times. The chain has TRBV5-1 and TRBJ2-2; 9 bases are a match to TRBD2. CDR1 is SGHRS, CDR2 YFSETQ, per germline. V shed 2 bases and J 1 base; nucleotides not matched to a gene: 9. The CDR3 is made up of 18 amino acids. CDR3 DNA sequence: TGCGCCAGCAGCTTACAACCCAGCGGGGGGCAGAACACCGGGGAGCTGTTTTTT. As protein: CASSLQPSGGQNTGELFF.

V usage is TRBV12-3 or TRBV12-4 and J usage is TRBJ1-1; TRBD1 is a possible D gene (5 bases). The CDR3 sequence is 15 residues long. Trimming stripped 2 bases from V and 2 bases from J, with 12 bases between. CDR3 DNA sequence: TGTGCCAGCAGTTTACAGGGCGGGTCTAACACTGAAGCTTTCTTT. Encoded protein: CASSLQGGSNTEAFF.

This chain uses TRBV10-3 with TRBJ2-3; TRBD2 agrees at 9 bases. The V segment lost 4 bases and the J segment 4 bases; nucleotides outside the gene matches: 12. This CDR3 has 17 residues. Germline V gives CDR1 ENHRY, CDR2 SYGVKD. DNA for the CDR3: TGTGCCATCAGTGGCAACCAGAGGGCGGGAGGGCCAGATACGCAGTATTTT. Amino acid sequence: CAISGNQRAGGPDTQYF.

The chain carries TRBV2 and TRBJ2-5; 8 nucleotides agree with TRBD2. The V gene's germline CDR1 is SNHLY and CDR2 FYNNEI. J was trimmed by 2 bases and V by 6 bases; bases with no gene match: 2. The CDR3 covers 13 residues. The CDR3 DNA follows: TGTGCCAGCAGGGAGCGGGGGCAAGAGACCCAGTACTTC. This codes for CASRERGQETQYF.

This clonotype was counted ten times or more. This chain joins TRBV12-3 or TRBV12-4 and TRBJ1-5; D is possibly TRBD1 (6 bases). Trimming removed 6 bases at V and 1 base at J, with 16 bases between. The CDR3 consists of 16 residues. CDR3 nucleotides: TGTGCCAGCAGACGCGAAGAGGGGGAAAGCAATCAGCCCCAGCATTTT. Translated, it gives CASRREEGESNQPQHF.